The 24 T cell receptor beta chains below were found in one sample sequenced in a study of cytomegalovirus exposure and HLA in healthy donors. Vbeta (60) and Jbeta (13) primers were used in the PCR. This table comes from immunoSEQ multiplex PCR, and its TCRdb copy is limited to in-frame clones, with some not included. The sample shows about 100,000 clones, 60% to 75% of them seen only once. The sequencing sample was made of PBMCs. The receptors stem from a man in his forties or fifties in good health and CMV-seronegative.

This chain uses TRBV7-8 with TRBJ1-1; D possibly corresponds to TRBD1 (5 bases). CDR3 length equals 17 residues. Germline CDR1 SGHVS, CDR2 FQNEAQ. V was cut by 1 base and J by 4 bases, with 19 bases left in between. The CDR3 region has the DNA TGTGCCAGCAGCTTAGTGGGGCAGGGAGGTTTTGGCACTGAAGCTTTCTTT. This translates into CASSLVGQGGFGTEAFF.

CDR3 amino acids: CAWSGAGGPGNEQFF. The CDR3 nucleotides read TGTGCCTGGAGTGGAGCGGGAGGGCCGGGGAATGAGCAGTTCTTC. The rearrangement links TRBV30 to TRBJ2-1, with 10 bases fitting TRBD2. The CDR3 runs 15 residues. V dropped 1 base and J dropped 7; count of bases not matched to a gene: 7. Germline V gives CDR1 GTSNPN, CDR2 SVGIG (reference sequence).

The V and J genes are TRBV18 and TRBJ2-7, with 13 positions matching TRBD2. V was pared by 1 base and J by 5 bases, with 14 bases of the junction left unmatched. Per germline, CDR1 KGHSH and CDR2 LQKENI. The CDR3 has 19 residues. The CDR3 bases are TGTGCCAGCTCACCACTATCCCCAACTAGCGGGAGGGCCCGGAACGAGCAGTACTTC. Translating it yields CASSPLSPTSGRARNEQYF.

The chain combines TRBV28 with TRBJ2-5; maybe TRBD2 (6 bases). The germline CDR1 and CDR2 sequences are MDHEN and SYDVKM. Trimming removed 2 bases at V and 6 bases at J, with 10 bases between. The CDR3 sequence is 13 residues long. The CDR3 region has the DNA TGTGCCAGCAGTTTAGGGGGGAGGAAGACCCAGTACTTC. Translating it yields CASSLGGRKTQYF.

As DNA, the CDR3 is TGTGCCAGCAGTTTAGCCGGGGGGGCTCGCGAGCAGTACTTC. This gives the protein CASSLAGGAREQYF. The rearrangement uses TRBV27 and TRBJ2-7, with 8 nucleotides matching TRBD2. The CDR3 totals 14 residues. Trimming cost V 2 bases and J 6 bases; bases outside gene matches: 6. Germline CDR1 MNHEY, CDR2 SMNVEV (reference sequence).

This clone was seen a single time. The rearrangement links TRBV21-1 to TRBJ1-5; the table's D call, TRBD1, has no DNA check behind it. TRBV21-1 counts as a pseudogene. The CDR3 is 20 residues long. The CDR3: CASSKRWALVILQSNQPQHF. CDR3 sequence (DNA): TGTGCCAGCAGCAAAAGATGGGCGCTGGTAATATTACAGAGCAATCAGCCCCAGCATTTT.

For this clone: Within the sample, other DNA sequences also encode this same CDR3. V usage is TRBV6-5 and J usage is TRBJ2-7; TRBD1 is a possible D gene (6 bases). Deletions cut 6 bases from V and 0 bases from J, with 12 bases between. Germline values: CDR1 MNHEY, CDR2 SVGAGI. The CDR3 is 14 residues long. The CDR3 DNA reads as TGTGCCAGCAGGTACAGGGACACCTCCTACGAGCAGTACTTC. This encodes CASRYRDTSYEQYF.

The gene calls are TRBV5-1 and TRBJ2-2; 11 bases are a match to TRBD2. Germline loops: CDR1 SGHRS, CDR2 YFSETQ. This CDR3 contains 15 residues. The junction had 1 base not matched to a gene; V was cut back by 5 bases and J by 1 base. CDR3 region: CASRGTSGNTGELFF. CDR3 sequence (DNA): TGCGCCAGCAGGGGGACTAGCGGGAACACCGGGGAGCTGTTTTTT.

This clone has just a few counts. This rearrangement joins TRBV6-1 to TRBJ2-5; TRBD2 aligns across 12 bases. J gave up 4 bases and V 4 bases, and 10 bases lay outside the gene matches. The germline V gene encodes CDR1 MNHNS and CDR2 SASEGT. This CDR3 contains 17 residues. As DNA, the CDR3 is TGTGCCAGCAGTGGGAGACGACTAGCGGGAGACCCAGAGACCCAGTACTTC. It codes for CASSGRRLAGDPETQYF.

This chain links TRBV11-3 with TRBJ2-1, with TRBD2 matching over 15 bases. V trimming: 5 bases; J trimming: 8 bases; junction bases outside the gene matches: 7. Per germline, CDR1 SGHNT and CDR2 YENEEA. The CDR3 extends over 16 amino acids. Here the CDR3 reads CASSQKGLAGGDEQFF. The CDR3 DNA sequence: TGTGCCAGCAGCCAGAAAGGACTAGCGGGGGGGGATGAGCAGTTCTTC.

The chain links TRBV20-1 to TRBJ2-5, with a possible D match to TRBD2 (6 bases). Gene TRBJ2-7 matches the end of the DNA better, so the J call may be wrong. The CDR3 is 10 amino acids. Germline values: CDR1 DFQATT, CDR2 SNEGSKA (reference sequence). The CDR3 sequence is CSAGDSEQYF. As DNA, the CDR3 is TGCAGTGCGGGGGACTCCGAGCAGTACTTC.

The CDR3, as DNA: TGTGCCAGCAGTTGGGGCACCTCGTCCTCTGGAAACACCATATATTTT. Its protein product is CASSWGTSSSGNTIYF. The chain employs TRBV6-5 and TRBJ1-3; TRBD1 might be the D (5 bases). This CDR3 contains 16 residues. CDR1 and CDR2 from the germline V gene are MNHEY and SVGAGI. V shed 4 bases and J shed 0 bases, with 13 bases lying between them.

V gene TRBV30 combines with J gene TRBJ2-1; tentative D call: TRBD2 (5 bases). Germline assignment: CDR1 GTSNPN and CDR2 SVGIG (reference sequence). The CDR3 is made up of 14 amino acids. The V end was cut by 3 bases, the J end by 10 bases, with 19 bases between. This chain's CDR3 is CAWSSGPTGVEQFF. DNA for the CDR3: TGTGCCTGGAGCAGTGGTCCGACCGGGGTCGAGCAGTTCTTC.

This clone was counted once. The V and J genes are TRBV6-1 and TRBJ1-1; TRBD1 aligns across 8 bases. V lost 3 bases to trimming and J lost 6 bases; unmatched junction nucleotides: 9. Germline-derived CDR1 and CDR2 are MNHNS and SASEGT. The CDR3 consists of 15 residues. The CDR3 sequence is CASSDQPLQGAEAFF. DNA of the CDR3: TGTGCCAGCAGTGACCAACCTTTACAGGGGGCTGAAGCTTTCTTT.

This clone was detected only once. The chain links TRBV5-1 to TRBJ2-1; 7 nucleotides align to TRBD1. The CDR3 consists of 15 residues. Germline values: CDR1 SGHRS, CDR2 YFSETQ. V lost 8 bases and J lost 0; bases outside the gene matches: 8. CDR3 protein: CASQTGTVSYNEQFF. CDR3 coding DNA: TGCGCCAGTCAAACCGGGACAGTCTCCTACAATGAGCAGTTCTTC. The full variable domain, its missing parts supplied by reference TRBV5-1 and TRBJ2-1, is KAGVTQTPRYLIKTRGQQVTLSCSPISGHRSVSWYQQTPGQGLQFLFEYFSETQRNKGNFPGRFSGRQFSNSRSEMNVSTLELGDSALYLCASQTGTVSYNEQFFGPGTRLTVL.

The rearrangement uses TRBV7-7 and TRBJ2-2; D is unclear. The CDR3 runs to 15 residues. Looked up from germline, CDR1 is SSHAT and CDR2 is FNYEAQ (reference sequence). V dropped 1 base and J dropped 3 bases, with 9 bases sitting between them. The CDR3 spells CASSLGMSDTGELFF. The CDR3 DNA is TGTGCCAGCAGCTTAGGAATGTCGGACACCGGGGAGCTGTTTTTT.

The chain links TRBV7-8 to TRBJ1-2; D is ambiguous. CDR3 length: 17 residues. Trimming cost V 3 bases and J 0 bases, with 17 bases left between them. In germline, CDR1 is SGHVS, CDR2 FQNEAQ. The CDR3 nucleotides read TGTGCCAGCAGCTTCCGAATGGAGGCCGGAGCTAACTATGGCTACACCTTC. This encodes CASSFRMEAGANYGYTF.

The chain has TRBV16 and TRBJ2-5, with D perhaps matching TRBD1 (6 bases). This CDR3 is 15 amino acids long. V shed 2 bases and J shed 5 bases, with 15 bases lying between them. Germline CDR1 is KGHSY and CDR2 is FQNENV. CDR3 bases: TGTGCCAGCAGCCAAGGGGCACAGGGTTCGGAGACCCAGTACTTC. Protein sequence: CASSQGAQGSETQYF.

The chain has TRBV18 and TRBJ1-3; TRBD1 matches at 10 bases. Germline CDR1 is KGHSH and CDR2 is LQKENI. Germline trimming cut 2 bases from V and 4 bases from J; bases unmatched to any gene: 8. The length of the CDR3 is 17 residues. This CDR3 is CASSPTIGTGEGNTIYF. The CDR3 region has the DNA TGTGCCAGCTCACCAACGATCGGGACAGGGGAAGGAAACACCATATATTTT. The full variable domain, rest sourced from reference TRBV18 and TRBJ1-3, is NAGVMQNPRHLVRRRGQEARLRCSPMKGHSHVYWYRQLPEEGLKFMVYLQKENIIDESGMPKERFSAEFPKEGPSILRIQQVVRGDSAAYFCASSPTIGTGEGNTIYFGEGSWLTVV.

J is TRBJ1-1 and V is TRBV29-1; 8 bases fit TRBD1. Germline V CDR1 and CDR2: SQVTM, ANQGSEA. This CDR3 contains 12 residues. J lost 3 bases, V lost 6 bases, and 3 bases had no gene match. The CDR3 DNA reads as TGCAGCGTGGGACAGGCCTACACTGAAGCTTTCTTT. Translated: CSVGQAYTEAFF.

The chain carries TRBV2 and TRBJ2-2, with D possibly being TRBD1 (6 bases). Trimming cost V 5 bases and J 5 bases, with 9 bases left between them. The CDR3 has 13 residues. Per the germline V gene, CDR1 is SNHLY and CDR2 is FYNNEI. CDR3 loop: CASSNQGTGELFF. CDR3 nucleotide sequence: TGTGCCAGCAGTAATCAGGGGACCGGGGAGCTGTTTTTT.

Concerning this clone itself: Other DNA sequences in the same sample also yield this CDR3. V and J are TRBV7-8 and TRBJ1-4; 8 nucleotides match TRBD1. Per germline, CDR1 SGHVS and CDR2 FQNEAQ. The CDR3 loop spans 16 amino acids. J gave up 2 bases and V 1 base, and 3 bases lay outside the gene matches. The CDR3 is CASSLGQGATNEKLFF. In nucleotides, the CDR3 is TGTGCCAGCAGCTTAGGCCAGGGGGCCACTAATGAAAAACTGTTTTTT.

This clone was observed a single time. The rearrangement uses TRBV28 and TRBJ1-2, with D unresolved. The CDR3 is 14 residues long. The germline V and J ends were trimmed by 2 bases and 4 bases, with 11 bases remaining between them. From germline, CDR1 is MDHEN and CDR2 SYDVKM. CDR3 DNA: TGTGCCAGCAGTTTAGTGAGACTTGGCTATGGCTACACCTTC. This gives the protein CASSLVRLGYGYTF.

This clone was detected a few times. This chain joins TRBV28 and TRBJ2-2; D might be TRBD2 (5 bases). This CDR3 has 16 residues. In germline, CDR1 is MDHEN, CDR2 SYDVKM. Trimming cost V 4 bases and J 3 bases, with 15 bases left between them. The DNA of the CDR3 is TGTGCCAGCAGTTCCCTCTCGCGAGGGTACACCGGGGAGCTGTTTTTT. Translation: CASSSLSRGYTGELFF.